One sample yielded the 29 T cell receptor beta chains listed below, sequenced in a study of human T cells and chemical hapten exposure. TCRdb passed the RACE reads through MiXCR, listing each CDR3 protein once. The data hold approximately 340,000 distinct CDR3 sequences, with roughly 6.9% observed a single time. Specified time point: patch test 1, 2 weeks after DPC sensitization. The sample's treatment: therapeutic diphenylcyclopropenone sensitization with weekly scalp DPC. Source: whole blood, taken in connection with sensitization to the hapten diphenylcyclopropenone (DPC). These receptors originate from a woman between 18 and 30 years old with alopecia areata. Some clones in this sample may be carry-over from other donors' samples.

V usage is TRBV9 and J usage is TRBJ1-6; no reliable D call. CDR1 and CDR2 (germline): SGDLS, YYNGEE. V was shortened by 0 bases and J by 2 bases, with 21 bases between the two germline ends. This CDR3 is 20 amino acids long. The CDR3 nucleotides are TGTGCCAGCAGCGTAGGTGGGCCACCCTTTACCGGGACCTATAATTCACCCCTCCACTTT. This translates into CASSVGGPPFTGTYNSPLHF.

There are a few counts of this clonotype. The chain is built from TRBV5-1 and TRBJ2-3, with 8 bases identical to TRBD2. Germline V gives CDR1 SGHRS, CDR2 YFSETQ. The length of the CDR3 is 16 residues. Trimming removed 3 bases from V and 2 bases from J; junction bases left unmatched: 8. DNA for the CDR3: TGCGCCAGCAGCTCCACTAGCGGATCTCTCACAGATACGCAGTATTTT. Its protein is CASSSTSGSLTDTQYF.

V usage is TRBV12-3 or TRBV12-4 and J usage is TRBJ2-3; D is ambiguous. With 3 bases removed from V and 0 bases from J, the gap between germline ends came to 10 bases. The CDR3 spans 15 residues. The DNA for the CDR3 is TGTGCCAGCAGTTTTAGAGTGCCTAGCACAGATACGCAGTATTTT. Its translation: CASSFRVPSTDTQYF.

This clonotype was counted many times. V is TRBV4-3 and J is TRBJ2-1; D is possibly TRBD2 (7 bases). V was shortened by 0 bases and J by 6 bases, with 18 bases between the two germline ends. Germline V lookup: CDR1 LGHNA, CDR2 YSLEER. The CDR3 has 17 amino acids. The CDR3: CASSQDITGGRGNEQFF. The DNA for the CDR3 is TGCGCCAGCAGCCAAGATATAACGGGGGGCCGGGGCAATGAGCAGTTCTTC.

V usage is TRBV6-1 and J usage is TRBJ1-1; 7 bases fit TRBD1. CDR1 is MNHNS, CDR2 SASEGT, per germline. Trimming at V came to 4 bases and at J to 1 base, leaving 6 bases not matched to a gene. The CDR3 runs 15 residues. CDR3 nucleotide sequence: TGTGCCAGCAGTGTAGGACAGGACCCGAACACTGAAGCTTTCTTT. It specifies CASSVGQDPNTEAFF.

This clonotype was counted ten times or more. The rearrangement uses TRBV10-2 and TRBJ2-3, with TRBD2 identical over 13 bases. The V and J ends lost 6 bases and 7 bases, in that order; junction bases with no gene match: 13. Looked up from germline, CDR1 is WSHSY and CDR2 is SAAADI. This CDR3 region has 17 residues. CDR3 DNA: TGCGCCAGCAGCTACGACTCCGGACTAGCGGGGGACTATACGCAGTATTTT. Its translation is CASSYDSGLAGDYTQYF.

This clonotype was picked up a small number of times. The chain couples TRBV7-9 to TRBJ2-7; D remains unclear. V gave up 5 bases and J gave up 1 base, with 9 bases separating them. There are 13 residues in the CDR3. The V gene's germline CDR1 is SEHNR and CDR2 FQNEAQ (reference sequence). The CDR3 nucleotides are TGTGCCAGCAGCGCTGACCTGTCCTACGAGCAGTACTTC. Its translation: CASSADLSYEQYF.

This clonotype was seen ten or more times. This chain links TRBV7-2 with TRBJ2-3; 9 bases line up with TRBD1. CDR1 is SGHTA, CDR2 FQGNSA, per germline. V lost 5 bases, J lost 0 bases, and 3 bases stayed unmatched. The CDR3 length is 15 residues. The CDR3 here is CASSRTGVSTDTQYF. CDR3 sequence (DNA): TGTGCCAGCAGCAGGACAGGGGTGAGCACAGATACGCAGTATTTT.

In this sample, this clonotype turned up a few times. V gene TRBV6-1 combines with J gene TRBJ1-4; no firm D call. Germline V CDR1 and CDR2: MNHNS, SASEGT. CDR3 size: 15 residues. The V gene lost 4 bases and the J gene lost 5 bases, with 14 bases spanning the gap. The CDR3 sequence: CASSAHRVPNEKLFF. CDR3 DNA sequence: TGTGCCAGCAGTGCCCACCGGGTACCCAATGAAAAACTGTTTTTT.

V is TRBV11-2 and J is TRBJ2-2, with TRBD1 identical over 8 bases. CDR1 SGHAT and CDR2 FQNNGV come from the germline V gene. The CDR3 runs 18 residues. Trimming removed 3 bases from V and 6 bases from J; junction bases left unmatched: 15. This CDR3 reads CASSLRDRGSIGAGELFF. The CDR3, as DNA: TGTGCCAGCAGCTTGCGAGACAGGGGTTCGATTGGGGCCGGGGAGCTGTTTTTT.

This clonotype was counted a few times. The chain uses TRBV6-5 and TRBJ2-2; 8 positions match TRBD1. Germline CDR1 MNHEY, CDR2 SVGAGI. J lost 6 bases, V lost 6 bases, and 9 bases had no gene match. This CDR3 region has 15 residues. CDR3 DNA sequence: TGTGCCAGCAGGAAGGACAGGGAAGCTCCCGGGGAGCTGTTTTTT. This sequence encodes CASRKDREAPGELFF.

This clonotype showed up many times. The V and J genes are TRBV2 and TRBJ2-2; D might be TRBD1 (6 bases). The CDR3 is 13 residues long. Trimming took 6 bases from V and 9 from J, leaving 14 bases between them. Germline CDR1 is SNHLY and CDR2 is FYNNEI. Here the CDR3 reads CASRKYRDRELFF. As DNA, the CDR3 is TGTGCCAGCAGAAAGTACAGGGATCGGGAGCTGTTTTTT.

V gene TRBV27 combines with J gene TRBJ1-1; 11 nucleotides line up with TRBD1. CDR1 is MNHEY, CDR2 SMNVEV, per germline (reference sequence). The CDR3 has 15 residues. V lost 4 bases, J lost 6 bases, and 7 bases stayed unmatched. CDR3 residues: CASSSPDRGHAEAFF. The CDR3, as DNA: TGTGCCAGCAGTTCCCCGGACAGGGGGCACGCTGAAGCTTTCTTT.

This clonotype was observed a handful of times. The CDR3 region has the DNA TGTGCCAGCAGCCAAGTGTCCTACGGGGCAGATACGCAGTATTTT. It specifies CASSQVSYGADTQYF. This chain connects TRBV14 to TRBJ2-3, with TRBD2 as a possible D gene (5 bases). The CDR3 loop spans 15 amino acids. Germline lookup yields CDR1 SGHDN and CDR2 FVKESK. Trimming pared 1 base from V and 4 bases from J, leaving 12 bases between.

This clonotype was detected only a few times. This CDR3 is CASSSSGGSHEQFF. CDR3 nucleotides: TGTGCCAGCAGTTCCTCAGGAGGGAGCCATGAGCAGTTCTTC. This rearrangement joins TRBV6-5 to TRBJ2-1; D might be TRBD2 (6 bases). Deletions cut 4 bases from V and 8 bases from J, with 15 bases between. Per the germline V gene, CDR1 is MNHEY and CDR2 is SVGAGI. The CDR3 extends over 14 amino acids.

This clonotype was found a few times. V usage is TRBV28 and J usage is TRBJ2-2, with D possibly matching TRBD2 (6 bases). V was shortened by 7 bases and J by 6 bases, with 12 bases between the two germline ends. This CDR3 contains 13 residues. From germline, CDR1 is MDHEN and CDR2 SYDVKM. This CDR3 is CASTYGGAGELFF. The DNA for the CDR3 is TGTGCCAGCACCTACGGGGGTGCCGGGGAGCTGTTTTTT. Variable domain in full (rest from reference TRBV28 and TRBJ2-2): DVKVTQSSRYLVKRTGEKVFLECVQDMDHENMFWYRQDPGLGLRLIYFSYDVKMKEKGDIPEGYSVSREKKERFSLILESASTNQTSMYLCASTYGGAGELFFGEGSRLTVL.

The V and J genes are TRBV21-1 and TRBJ1-5; whether TRBD1, the table's D call, matches the DNA was not checked. TRBV21-1 is shown as a pseudogene. This CDR3 is 17 amino acids long. The DNA for the CDR3 is TGTGCCAGCAGCAAAGAATCCAACAGGGATAGCAATCAGCCCCAGCATTTT. This sequence encodes CASSKESNRDSNQPQHF.

In DNA, the CDR3 is TGTGCCAGCACCACCAACAGCCCTAACTATGGCTACACCTTC. As protein: CASTTNSPNYGYTF. V usage is TRBV6-6 and J usage is TRBJ1-2; no firm D call. V was shortened by 7 bases and J by 0 bases, with 12 bases between the two germline ends. Germline V CDR1 and CDR2: MNHNY, SVGAGI (reference sequence). The CDR3 covers 14 residues.

V is TRBV28 and J is TRBJ1-1; D is uncertain. Germline CDR1 is MDHEN and CDR2 is SYDVKM. The V end lost 4 bases, the J end lost 7 bases, and 10 bases lay between the germline ends. The CDR3 contains 12 residues. The CDR3 spells CASSWARGEAFF. The CDR3 DNA sequence: TGTGCCAGCAGTTGGGCCCGGGGTGAAGCTTTCTTT.

This clonotype was seen a handful of times. The chain joins TRBV3-1 to TRBJ2-5, with 14 bases that match TRBD2. The V and J ends lost 3 bases and 4 bases, in that order; junction bases with no gene match: 7. The CDR3 length is 17 residues. Per the germline V gene, CDR1 is LGHDT and CDR2 is YNNKEL (reference sequence). CDR3 nucleotide sequence: TGTGCCAGCAGCCAGGCCGGGACTAGCGGGGGAGGAGAGACCCAGTACTTC. Translating gives CASSQAGTSGGGETQYF.

This clonotype appeared many times. The CDR3 here is CASSFGHGGTGELFF. DNA for the CDR3: TGTGCCAGCAGCTTTGGACACGGGGGGACCGGGGAGCTGTTTTTT. The J gene is TRBJ2-2, the V gene TRBV12-3 or TRBV12-4; 7 nucleotides agree with TRBD2. The CDR3 is made up of 15 amino acids. The J segment lost 5 bases and the V segment lost 6 bases, leaving 9 bases of the junction unmatched.

This clonotype was seen only a few times. The V call is TRBV7-9, the J call TRBJ1-2, with TRBD1 matching over 7 bases. The CDR3 consists of 13 residues. Germline CDR1 and CDR2: SEHNR and FQNEAQ (reference sequence). The V and J ends lost 7 bases and 8 bases, in that order; junction bases with no gene match: 10. For the CDR3, the DNA is TGTGCCAGCACGGTTCGACAGGGTGGAGGCTACACCTTC. Translated: CASTVRQGGGYTF.

The table lists this clonotype with a few counts. V usage is TRBV4-1 and J usage is TRBJ1-1; weak D call: TRBD1 (5 bases). The CDR3 spans 18 residues. Trimming cost V 3 bases and J 3 bases, with 23 bases left between them. Germline values: CDR1 MGHRA, CDR2 YSYEKL. The CDR3 DNA sequence: TGCGCCAGCAGCCACCCACTTAGGGGAGGGTGGGGAGACACTGAAGCTTTCTTT. Translating gives CASSHPLRGGWGDTEAFF.

This chain links TRBV5-1 with TRBJ2-2; the D gene is possibly TRBD1 (6 bases). Per germline, CDR1 SGHRS and CDR2 YFSETQ. The CDR3 contains 14 residues. The V gene lost 6 bases and the J gene lost 0 bases, with 9 bases spanning the gap. DNA of the CDR3: TGCGCCAGCAACGACAGGACGAACACCGGGGAGCTGTTTTTT. This codes for CASNDRTNTGELFF.

The chain uses TRBV7-8 and TRBJ2-2; the D is unclear. The CDR3 sequence is 16 residues long. The V gene lost 5 bases and the J gene lost 2 bases, with 15 bases spanning the gap. Germline CDR1 SGHVS, CDR2 FQNEAQ. CDR3 bases: TGTGCCAGCAGCCCCTTAAGGAGTGCTAACACCGGGGAGCTGTTTTTT. Its protein is CASSPLRSANTGELFF.

The V call is TRBV18, the J call TRBJ2-2; D is possibly TRBD2 (6 bases). Trimming cost V 2 bases and J 4 bases, with 17 bases left between them. This CDR3 contains 17 residues. CDR1 is KGHSH and CDR2 is LQKENI in the germline V gene. CDR3 region: CASSPSRGKSGTGELFF. CDR3 coding DNA: TGTGCCAGCTCACCATCGCGGGGAAAATCCGGCACCGGGGAGCTGTTTTTT. The complete variable domain, with remaining parts taken from reference TRBV18 and TRBJ2-2, reads NAGVMQNPRHLVRRRGQEARLRCSPMKGHSHVYWYRQLPEEGLKFMVYLQKENIIDESGMPKERFSAEFPKEGPSILRIQQVVRGDSAAYFCASSPSRGKSGTGELFFGEGSRLTVL.

V gene TRBV12-3 or TRBV12-4 combines with J gene TRBJ1-1; weak D call: TRBD1 (6 bases). V lost 8 bases and J 7 bases, leaving 23 bases between the germline ends. The CDR3 consists of 15 residues. DNA for the CDR3: TGTGCCAGCCTTAAGGGTATGGGGGCGAGAAGTGAAGCTTTCTTT. As protein: CASLKGMGARSEAFF.

This clonotype was counted a few times. V usage is TRBV28 and J usage is TRBJ1-2, with D unclear. The CDR3 has 12 residues. CDR1 MDHEN and CDR2 SYDVKM come from the germline V gene. Deletions cut 2 bases from V and 9 bases from J, with 10 bases between. The CDR3 reads CASSLRAGSYTF. CDR3 sequence (DNA): TGTGCCAGCAGTTTAAGAGCTGGGAGCTACACCTTC.

The chain is built from TRBV29-1 and TRBJ2-5, with unresolved D. This CDR3 is built from 11 residues. CDR1 is SQVTM and CDR2 is ANQGSEA in the germline V gene. V was cut by 6 bases and J by 7 bases, with 12 bases left in between. The CDR3, as DNA: TGCAGCGTGGCCGCCCGAGGGACCCAGTACTTC. This translates into CSVAARGTQYF.